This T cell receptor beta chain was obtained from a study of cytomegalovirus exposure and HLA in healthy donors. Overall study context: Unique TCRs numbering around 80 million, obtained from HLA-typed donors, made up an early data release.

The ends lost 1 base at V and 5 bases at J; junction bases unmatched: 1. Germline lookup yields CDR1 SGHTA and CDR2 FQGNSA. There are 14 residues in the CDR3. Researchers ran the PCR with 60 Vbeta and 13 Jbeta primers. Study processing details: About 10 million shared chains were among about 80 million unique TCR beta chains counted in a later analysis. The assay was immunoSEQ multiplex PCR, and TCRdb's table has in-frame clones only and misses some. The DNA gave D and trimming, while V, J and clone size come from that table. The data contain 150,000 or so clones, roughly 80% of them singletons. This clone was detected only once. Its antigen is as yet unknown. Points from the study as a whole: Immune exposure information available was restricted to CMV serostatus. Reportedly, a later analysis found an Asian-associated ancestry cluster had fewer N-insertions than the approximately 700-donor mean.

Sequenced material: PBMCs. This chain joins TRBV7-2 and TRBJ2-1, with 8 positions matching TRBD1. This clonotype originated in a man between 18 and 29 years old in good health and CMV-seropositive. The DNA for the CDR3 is TGTGCCAGCAGCTTAGGGGACAGGCACAATGAGCAGTTCTTC. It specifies CASSLGDRHNEQFF.